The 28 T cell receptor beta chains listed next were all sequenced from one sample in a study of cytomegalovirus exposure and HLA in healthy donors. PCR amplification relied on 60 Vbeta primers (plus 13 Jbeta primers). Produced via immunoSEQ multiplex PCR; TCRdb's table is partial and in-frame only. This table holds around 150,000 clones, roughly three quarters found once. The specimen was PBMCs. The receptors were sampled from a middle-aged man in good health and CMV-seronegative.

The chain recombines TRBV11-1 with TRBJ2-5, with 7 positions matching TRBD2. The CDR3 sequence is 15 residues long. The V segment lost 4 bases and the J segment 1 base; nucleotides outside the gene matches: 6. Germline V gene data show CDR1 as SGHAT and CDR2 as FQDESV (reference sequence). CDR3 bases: TGTGCCAGCAGCTCGCCCGGGACTACCCAAGAGACCCAGTACTTC. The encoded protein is CASSSPGTTQETQYF.

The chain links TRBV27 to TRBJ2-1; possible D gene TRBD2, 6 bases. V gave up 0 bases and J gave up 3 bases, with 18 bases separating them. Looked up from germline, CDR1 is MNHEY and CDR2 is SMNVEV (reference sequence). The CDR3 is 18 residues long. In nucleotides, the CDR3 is TGTGCCAGCAGTTTATCTCGTGAGCCGGGACTCCTCTACAATGAGCAGTTCTTC. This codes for CASSLSREPGLLYNEQFF.

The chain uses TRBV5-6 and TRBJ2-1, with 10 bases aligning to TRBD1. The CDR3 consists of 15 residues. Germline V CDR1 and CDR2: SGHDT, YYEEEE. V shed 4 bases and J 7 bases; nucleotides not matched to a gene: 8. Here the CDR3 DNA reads TGTGCCAGCAGCACCCGACAGGGGGCCCGGAATGAGCAGTTCTTC. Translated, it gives CASSTRQGARNEQFF.

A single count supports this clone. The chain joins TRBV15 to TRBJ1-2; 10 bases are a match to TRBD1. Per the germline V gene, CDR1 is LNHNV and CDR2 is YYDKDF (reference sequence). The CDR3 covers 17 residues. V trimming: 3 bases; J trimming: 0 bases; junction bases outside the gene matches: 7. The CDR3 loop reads CATSSGDRGLTNYGYTF. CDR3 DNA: TGTGCCACCAGCAGCGGAGACAGGGGGCTGACTAACTATGGCTACACCTTC.

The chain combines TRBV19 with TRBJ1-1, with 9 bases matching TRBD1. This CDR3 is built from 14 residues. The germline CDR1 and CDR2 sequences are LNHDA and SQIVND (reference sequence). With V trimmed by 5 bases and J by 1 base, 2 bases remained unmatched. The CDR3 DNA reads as TGTGCCAGTAGTGACAGGGGGGGGAACACTGAAGCTTTCTTT. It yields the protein CASSDRGGNTEAFF.

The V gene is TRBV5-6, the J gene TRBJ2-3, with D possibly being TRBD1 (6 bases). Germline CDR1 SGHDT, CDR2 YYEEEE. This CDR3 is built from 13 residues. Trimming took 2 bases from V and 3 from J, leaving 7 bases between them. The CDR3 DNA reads TGTGCCAGCAGCTTCGACAGGACAGATACGCAGTATTTT. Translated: CASSFDRTDTQYF.

The CDR3 coding sequence is TGCAGCGCTACTAGCGGGGGGTGGACCGGGGAGCTGTTTTTT. Its translation is CSATSGGWTGELFF. The V call is TRBV29-1, the J call TRBJ2-2, with 12 positions matching TRBD2. The CDR3 has 14 residues. Trimming cost V 7 bases and J 5 bases; bases outside gene matches: 5. The germline CDR1 and CDR2 sequences are SQVTM and ANQGSEA.

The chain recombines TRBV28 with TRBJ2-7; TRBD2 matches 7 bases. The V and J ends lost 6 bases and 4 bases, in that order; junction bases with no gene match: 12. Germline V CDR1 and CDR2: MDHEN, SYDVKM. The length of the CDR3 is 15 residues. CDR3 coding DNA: TGTGCCAGCAGCCGAGGACCCGGGGGGACTTACGAGCAGTACTTC. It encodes CASSRGPGGTYEQYF. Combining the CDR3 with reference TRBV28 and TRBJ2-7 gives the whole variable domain DVKVTQSSRYLVKRTGEKVFLECVQDMDHENMFWYRQDPGLGLRLIYFSYDVKMKEKGDIPEGYSVSREKKERFSLILESASTNQTSMYLCASSRGPGGTYEQYFGPGTRLTVT.

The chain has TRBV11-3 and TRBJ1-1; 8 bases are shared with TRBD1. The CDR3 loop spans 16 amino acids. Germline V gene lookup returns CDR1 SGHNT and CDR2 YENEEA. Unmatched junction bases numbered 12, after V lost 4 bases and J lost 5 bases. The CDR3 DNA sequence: TGTGCCAGCAGCTCGTGGGCCAGGGGGCGGGGGACTGAAGCTTTCTTT. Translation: CASSSWARGRGTEAFF.

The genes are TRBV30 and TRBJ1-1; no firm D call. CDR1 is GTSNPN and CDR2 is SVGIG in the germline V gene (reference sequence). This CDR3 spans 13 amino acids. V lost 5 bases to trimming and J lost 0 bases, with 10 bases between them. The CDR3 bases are TGTGCCTGGGCCACTCCTTTGAACACTGAAGCTTTCTTT. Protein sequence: CAWATPLNTEAFF.

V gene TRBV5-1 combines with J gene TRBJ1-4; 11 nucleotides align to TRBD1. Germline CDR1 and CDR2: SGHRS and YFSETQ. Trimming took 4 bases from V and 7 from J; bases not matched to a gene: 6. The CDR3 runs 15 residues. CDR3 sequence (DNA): TGCGCCAGCAGCGAGGGACAGGGGGTCTCTGAAAAACTGTTTTTT. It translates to CASSEGQGVSEKLFF.

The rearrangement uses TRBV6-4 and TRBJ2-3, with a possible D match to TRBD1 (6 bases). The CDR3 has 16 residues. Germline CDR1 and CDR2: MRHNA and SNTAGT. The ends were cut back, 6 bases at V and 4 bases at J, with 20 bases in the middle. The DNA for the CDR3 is TGTGCCAGCAGCGTCGGGACAAACCCCCTCGCAGATACGCAGTATTTT. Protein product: CASSVGTNPLADTQYF.

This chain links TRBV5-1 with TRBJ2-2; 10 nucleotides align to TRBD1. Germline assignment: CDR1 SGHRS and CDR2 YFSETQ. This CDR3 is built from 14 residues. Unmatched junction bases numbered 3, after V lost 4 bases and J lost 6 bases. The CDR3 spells CASSLGQGAGELFF. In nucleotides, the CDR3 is TGCGCCAGCAGCCTCGGACAGGGGGCCGGGGAGCTGTTTTTT.

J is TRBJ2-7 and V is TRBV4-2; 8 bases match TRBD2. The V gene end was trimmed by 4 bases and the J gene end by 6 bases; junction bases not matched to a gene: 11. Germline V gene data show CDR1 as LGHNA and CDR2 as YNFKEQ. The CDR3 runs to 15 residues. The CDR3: CASSPPSGRGGEQYF. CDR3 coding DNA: TGTGCCAGCAGCCCCCCCAGCGGGAGAGGGGGCGAGCAGTACTTC.

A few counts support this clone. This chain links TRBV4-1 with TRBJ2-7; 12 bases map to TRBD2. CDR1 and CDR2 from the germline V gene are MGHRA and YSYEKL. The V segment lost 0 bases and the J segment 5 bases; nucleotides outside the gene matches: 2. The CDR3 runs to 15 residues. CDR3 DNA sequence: TGCGCCAGCAGCCAAGAGGCTAGCGGGAGGGACGAGCAGTACTTC. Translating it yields CASSQEASGRDEQYF.

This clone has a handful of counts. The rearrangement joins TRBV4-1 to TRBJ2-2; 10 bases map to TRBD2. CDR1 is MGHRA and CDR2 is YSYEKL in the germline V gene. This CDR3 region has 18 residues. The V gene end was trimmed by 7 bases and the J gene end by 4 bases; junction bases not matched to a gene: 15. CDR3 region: CASKLGGAGGIGTGELFF. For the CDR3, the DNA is TGCGCCAGCAAACTAGGGGGAGCGGGGGGGATCGGCACCGGGGAGCTGTTTTTT.

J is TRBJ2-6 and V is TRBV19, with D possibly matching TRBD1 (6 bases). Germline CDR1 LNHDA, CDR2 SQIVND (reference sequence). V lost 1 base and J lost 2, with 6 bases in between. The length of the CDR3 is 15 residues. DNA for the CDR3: TGTGCCAGTAGTATAGGGGGGCCTGGGGCCAACGTCCTGACTTTC. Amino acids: CASSIGGPGANVLTF. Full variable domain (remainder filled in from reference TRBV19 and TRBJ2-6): DGGITQSPKYLFRKEGQNVTLSCEQNLNHDAMYWYRQDPGQGLRLIYYSQIVNDFQKGDIAEGYSVSREKKESFPLTVTSAQKNPTAFYLCASSIGGPGANVLTFGAGSRLTVL.

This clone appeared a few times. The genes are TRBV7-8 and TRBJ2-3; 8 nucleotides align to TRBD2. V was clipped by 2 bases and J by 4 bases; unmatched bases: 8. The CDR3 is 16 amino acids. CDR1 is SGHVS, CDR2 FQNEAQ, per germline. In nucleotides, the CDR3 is TGTGCCAGCAGCTTAATGGCGGGGGGCCTCGCAGATACGCAGTATTTT. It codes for CASSLMAGGLADTQYF.

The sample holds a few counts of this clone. As DNA, the CDR3 is TGTGCCTACAGCCCCAGCGGGAGTACCCACGAGCAGTACTTC. Amino acid sequence: CAYSPSGSTHEQYF. The rearrangement uses TRBV28 and TRBJ2-7, with 8 positions matching TRBD2. Germline V lookup: CDR1 MDHEN, CDR2 SYDVKM. The CDR3 sequence is 14 residues long. Trimming took 11 bases from V and 5 from J; bases not matched to a gene: 14. Together with reference TRBV28 and TRBJ2-7, the CDR3 gives the full variable domain: DVKVTQSSRYLVKRTGEKVFLECVQDMDHENMFWYRQDPGLGLRLIYFSYDVKMKEKGDIPEGYSVSREKKERFSLILESASTNQTSMYLCAYSPSGSTHEQYFGPGTRLTVT.

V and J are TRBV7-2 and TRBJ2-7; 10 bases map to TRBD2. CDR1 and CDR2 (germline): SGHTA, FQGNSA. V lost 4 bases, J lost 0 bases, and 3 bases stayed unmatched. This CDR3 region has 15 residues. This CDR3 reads CASSWTSGSSYEQYF. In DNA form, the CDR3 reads TGTGCCAGCAGCTGGACTAGCGGCAGCTCCTACGAGCAGTACTTC.

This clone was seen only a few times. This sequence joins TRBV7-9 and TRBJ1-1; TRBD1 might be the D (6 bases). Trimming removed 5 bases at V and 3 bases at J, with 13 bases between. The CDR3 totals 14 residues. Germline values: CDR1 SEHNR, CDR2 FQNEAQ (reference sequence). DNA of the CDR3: TGTGCCAGCAGCCTGAGGGGGTCCGACACTGAAGCTTTCTTT. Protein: CASSLRGSDTEAFF.

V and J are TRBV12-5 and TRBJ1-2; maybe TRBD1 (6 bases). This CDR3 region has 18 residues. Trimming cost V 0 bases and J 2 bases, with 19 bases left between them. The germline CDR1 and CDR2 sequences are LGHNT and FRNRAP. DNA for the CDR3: TGTGCTAGTGGTTTGGTCCGTGCCCGGGCAGGGGAGAACTATGGCTACACCTTC. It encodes CASGLVRARAGENYGYTF. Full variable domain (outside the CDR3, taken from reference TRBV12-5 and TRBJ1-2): DARVTQTPRHKVTEMGQEVTMRCQPILGHNTVFWYRQTMMQGLELLAYFRNRAPLDDSGMPKDRFSAEMPDATLATLKIQPSEPRDSAVYFCASGLVRARAGENYGYTFGSGTRLTVV.

The CDR3 DNA sequence: TGTGCCTGGAGTGGTGGCCCCCTGAGGGCCTATAATTCACCCCTCCACTTT. Amino acid sequence: CAWSGGPLRAYNSPLHF. The rearrangement uses TRBV30 and TRBJ1-6; D is ambiguous. This CDR3 has 17 residues. Germline CDR1 is GTSNPN and CDR2 is SVGIG (reference sequence). Trimming took 1 base from V and 2 from J, leaving 15 bases between them.

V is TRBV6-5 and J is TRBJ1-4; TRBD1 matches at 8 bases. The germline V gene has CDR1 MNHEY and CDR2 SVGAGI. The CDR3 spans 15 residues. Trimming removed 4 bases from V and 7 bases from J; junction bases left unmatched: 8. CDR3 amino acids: CASSSNQGAGEKLFF. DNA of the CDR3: TGTGCCAGCAGTTCGAATCAGGGGGCTGGTGAAAAACTGTTTTTT.

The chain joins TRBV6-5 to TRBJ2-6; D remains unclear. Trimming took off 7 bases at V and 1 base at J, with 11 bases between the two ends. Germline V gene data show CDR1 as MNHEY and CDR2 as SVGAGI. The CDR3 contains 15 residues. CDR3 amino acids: CASNARVSGANVLTF. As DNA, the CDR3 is TGTGCCAGCAACGCCCGGGTTTCTGGGGCCAACGTCCTGACTTTC.

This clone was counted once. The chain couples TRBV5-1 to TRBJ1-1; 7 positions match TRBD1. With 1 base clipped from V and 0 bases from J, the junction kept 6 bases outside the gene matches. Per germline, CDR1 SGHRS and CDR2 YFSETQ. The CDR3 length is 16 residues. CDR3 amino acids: CASSLRDSTMNTEAFF. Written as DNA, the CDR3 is TGCGCCAGCAGCTTGCGGGACAGCACCATGAACACTGAAGCTTTCTTT.

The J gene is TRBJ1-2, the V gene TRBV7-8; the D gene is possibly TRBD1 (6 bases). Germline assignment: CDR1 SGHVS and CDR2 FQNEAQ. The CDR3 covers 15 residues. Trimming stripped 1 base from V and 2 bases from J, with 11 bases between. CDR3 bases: TGTGCCAGCAGCTTAGGGATCCAGGGGAACTATGGCTACACCTTC. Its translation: CASSLGIQGNYGYTF.

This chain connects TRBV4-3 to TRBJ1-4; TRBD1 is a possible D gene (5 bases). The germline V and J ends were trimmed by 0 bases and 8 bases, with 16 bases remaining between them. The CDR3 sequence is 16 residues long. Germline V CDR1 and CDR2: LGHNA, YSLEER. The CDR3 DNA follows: TGCGCCAGCAGCCAAGATCAGGCAGGGCTTAGCGAAAAACTGTTTTTT. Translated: CASSQDQAGLSEKLFF.